A single sample gave rise to the 21 T cell receptor beta chains below, sequenced in a study of blood T cell repertoires in COVID-19 (dated by TCRdb to 2018 to 2021). Libraries were prepared through the immunoSEQ multiplex PCR assay. In TCRdb, the immuneACCESS table is reduced to in-frame sequences with V and J assigned. These tables do not hold every clone; where another copy was compared, an unresolved V gene accounts for under half, and the others remain unexplained. The sample table contains more than 100,000 clones; only one count was recorded for roughly 77% of them. In total, the top ten clones hold around 15% of the sample. Source material: peripheral blood. These receptors came from a man aged 55 to 70 with active or convalescent COVID-19.

The rearrangement uses TRBV5-1 and TRBJ2-3, with a tentative D call TRBD2 (6 bases). The germline CDR1 and CDR2 sequences are SGHRS and YFSETQ. The CDR3 covers 15 residues. Trimming shortened V by 1 base and J by 2 bases, and 11 bases separated the two germline ends. The CDR3 DNA reads as TGCGCCAGCAGCTTGAGGCGGGGACTCACAGATACGCAGTATTTT. It encodes CASSLRRGLTDTQYF.

This clone appeared once. This chain connects TRBV6-4 to TRBJ2-1; no clear D. CDR1 is MRHNA and CDR2 is SNTAGT in the germline V gene. V lost 4 bases and J 0 bases, leaving 10 bases between the germline ends. The CDR3 extends over 15 amino acids. For the CDR3, the DNA is TGTGCCAGCAGTGTGAGTAGCAGCTCCTACAATGAGCAGTTCTTC. Amino acid sequence: CASSVSSSSYNEQFF.

The V gene is TRBV28, the J gene TRBJ2-7; 11 bases match TRBD1. CDR3 length: 14 amino acids. The ends lost 9 bases at V and 2 bases at J; junction bases unmatched: 6. The germline CDR1 and CDR2 sequences are MDHEN and SYDVKM. CDR3 DNA: TGTGCCAGTGAGGACAGGGGGCGCCCCTACGAGCAGTACTTC. Protein: CASEDRGRPYEQYF.

In DNA form, the CDR3 reads TGCAGTGCTAGTCCCGGGGATCCAGGTACGCAGTATTTT. Translated, it gives CSASPGDPGTQYF. V usage is TRBV20-1 and J usage is TRBJ2-3; possible D gene TRBD2, 5 bases. CDR3 length: 13 amino acids. The V end lost 3 bases, the J end lost 8 bases, and 15 bases lay between the germline ends. Germline V lookup: CDR1 DFQATT, CDR2 SNEGSKA (reference sequence).

The V call is TRBV19, the J call TRBJ1-4; D is uncertain. In germline, CDR1 is LNHDA, CDR2 SQIVND (reference sequence). The CDR3 covers 14 residues. The V end lost 4 bases, the J end lost 8 bases, and 14 bases lay between the germline ends. CDR3 protein: CASSSAGSTEKLFF. The CDR3 nucleotides are TGTGCCAGTAGTAGTGCAGGTTCGACGGAAAAACTGTTTTTT.

This chain joins TRBV6-1 and TRBJ2-7, with D perhaps matching TRBD1 (5 bases). This CDR3 has 13 amino acids. The germline CDR1 and CDR2 sequences are MNHNS and SASEGT. With 3 bases removed from V and 7 bases from J, the gap between germline ends came to 13 bases. CDR3 bases: TGTGCCAGCAGTGAGAGACAGCCGACTGAGCAGTACTTC. Amino acids: CASSERQPTEQYF.

This chain joins TRBV28 and TRBJ1-5, with D hard to call. CDR3 length: 15 amino acids. Germline CDR1 reads MDHEN; CDR2 reads SYDVKM. V lost 3 bases and J lost 0, with 9 bases in between. This CDR3 reads CASSLARYSNQPQHF. CDR3 DNA: TGTGCCAGCAGTTTGGCCAGATATAGCAATCAGCCCCAGCATTTT.

This chain joins TRBV5-1 and TRBJ1-1; 7 nucleotides align to TRBD1. Trimming cost V 4 bases and J 7 bases; bases outside gene matches: 7. This CDR3 has 13 residues. Looked up from germline, CDR1 is SGHRS and CDR2 is YFSETQ. The CDR3 sequence: CASSAPGGGEAFF. The CDR3 coding sequence is TGCGCCAGCAGCGCCCCAGGGGGTGGTGAAGCTTTCTTT.

CDR3 loop: CSVEPGQGNIQYF. The CDR3 region has the DNA TGCAGCGTTGAACCGGGACAGGGTAACATTCAGTACTTC. The genes are TRBV29-1 and TRBJ2-4; 9 nucleotides agree with TRBD1. V lost 2 bases, J lost 7 bases, and 3 bases stayed unmatched. Germline CDR1 and CDR2: SQVTM and ANQGSEA. CDR3 length equals 13 residues. Full variable domain (missing parts from reference TRBV29-1 and TRBJ2-4): SAVISQKPSRDICQRGTSLTIQCQVDSQVTMMFWYRQQPGQSLTLIATANQGSEATYESGFVIDKFPISRPNLTFSTLTVSNMSPEDSSIYLCSVEPGQGNIQYFGAGTRLSVL.

The V gene is TRBV19, the J gene TRBJ2-6; the D is unclear. V gave up 5 bases and J gave up 4 bases, with 9 bases separating them. The CDR3 extends over 14 amino acids. Germline loops: CDR1 LNHDA, CDR2 SQIVND (reference sequence). In nucleotides, the CDR3 is TGTGCCAGTAGTGAGCTAGTAGGGGCCAACGTCCTGACTTTC. Residues: CASSELVGANVLTF.

This sequence joins TRBV19 and TRBJ2-7; 7 bases line up with TRBD2. V lost 3 bases to trimming and J lost 6 bases; unmatched junction nucleotides: 14. The germline V gene encodes CDR1 LNHDA and CDR2 SQIVND (reference sequence). This CDR3 is built from 16 residues. CDR3 nucleotides: TGTGCCAGTAGTATTGGGACGTGGGAGGGATTCGGCGAGCAGTACTTC. This translates into CASSIGTWEGFGEQYF.

V gene TRBV6-5 combines with J gene TRBJ2-5; D call uncertain. The CDR3 runs 12 residues. V was clipped by 7 bases and J by 0 bases, with 6 bases between them. The germline CDR1 and CDR2 sequences are MNHEY and SVGAGI. Here the CDR3 reads CASISDQETQYF. The CDR3 region has the DNA TGTGCCAGCATAAGCGACCAAGAGACCCAGTACTTC.

The chain recombines TRBV2 with TRBJ2-3, with a tentative D call TRBD2 (5 bases). The CDR3 covers 17 residues. V was cut by 5 bases and J by 0 bases, with 18 bases left in between. Germline CDR1 SNHLY, CDR2 FYNNEI. CDR3 sequence: CASSNKGGSLSTDTQYF. CDR3 sequence (DNA): TGTGCCAGCAGTAATAAGGGCGGGTCCCTTAGCACAGATACGCAGTATTTT.

The chain recombines TRBV27 with TRBJ2-5; TRBD2 matches 8 bases. CDR3 length equals 16 residues. Germline V gene data show CDR1 as MNHEY and CDR2 as SMNVEV (reference sequence). V lost 0 bases to trimming and J lost 5 bases; unmatched junction nucleotides: 8. In DNA, the CDR3 is TGTGCCAGCAGTTTATCGAAGGTAGCGGGATGGGAGACCCAGTACTTC. This translates into CASSLSKVAGWETQYF.

The chain has TRBV24-1 and TRBJ2-3; D remains unclear. CDR1 and CDR2 (germline): KGHDR, SFDVKD. V lost 3 bases and J 2 bases, leaving 5 bases between the germline ends. The CDR3 runs 13 residues. CDR3 nucleotide sequence: TGTGCCACCAGTGATGGCATCACAGATACGCAGTATTTT. Residues: CATSDGITDTQYF.

This CDR3 reads CASSPQSGMEQYF. For the CDR3, the DNA is TGTGCCAGCTCACCACAAAGCGGGATGGAGCAGTACTTC. The rearrangement links TRBV18 to TRBJ2-7; 7 bases map to TRBD2. V trimming: 1 base; J trimming: 7 bases; junction bases outside the gene matches: 4. This CDR3 has 13 amino acids. Germline lookup yields CDR1 KGHSH and CDR2 LQKENI.

This clone was picked up one time. The chain couples TRBV14 to TRBJ1-2; TRBD1 matches at 11 bases. CDR1 and CDR2 from the germline V gene are SGHDN and FVKESK. This CDR3 region has 15 residues. Unmatched junction bases numbered 9, after V lost 5 bases and J lost 7 bases. CDR3 bases: TGTGCCAGCAGCTTCCGGACAGGGGGCTTGGGTGGCTACACCTTC. Encoded protein: CASSFRTGGLGGYTF.

This chain links TRBV14 with TRBJ2-3; D may be TRBD1 (6 bases). The V gene lost 3 bases and the J gene lost 1 base, with 8 bases spanning the gap. Germline V gene lookup returns CDR1 SGHDN and CDR2 FVKESK. CDR3 size: 14 residues. CDR3 residues: CASSQGAGTDTQYF. The DNA for the CDR3 is TGTGCCAGCAGCCAGGGGGCTGGCACAGATACGCAGTATTTT.

The V and J genes are TRBV2 and TRBJ2-7, with D perhaps TRBD2 (6 bases). The CDR3 contains 12 residues. The V end lost 8 bases, the J end lost 0 bases, and 8 bases lay between the germline ends. Germline CDR1 and CDR2: SNHLY and FYNNEI. CDR3 in amino acids: CASGGISYEQYF. CDR3 in DNA: TGTGCCAGCGGGGGGATCTCCTACGAGCAGTACTTC. Filled out from reference TRBV2 and TRBJ2-7, the complete variable domain reads EPEVTQTPSHQVTQMGQEVILRCVPISNHLYFYWYRQILGQKVEFLVSFYNNEISEKSEIFDDQFSVERPDGSNFTLKIRSTKLEDSAMYFCASGGISYEQYFGPGTRLTVT.

The rearrangement joins TRBV9 to TRBJ1-1; D possibly corresponds to TRBD1 (6 bases). CDR3 length equals 14 residues. The germline CDR1 and CDR2 sequences are SGDLS and YYNGEE. Trimming removed 4 bases from V and 0 bases from J, with 10 bases in between. In nucleotides, the CDR3 is TGTGCCAGCAGCCCGACAGGAGTGAACACTGAAGCTTTCTTT. It is translated as CASSPTGVNTEAFF. The variable domain in full, with the rest retrieved from reference TRBV9 and TRBJ1-1, is DSGVTQTPKHLITATGQRVTLRCSPRSGDLSVYWYQQSLDQGLQFLIQYYNGEERAKGNILERFSAQQFPDLHSELNLSSLELGDSALYFCASSPTGVNTEAFFGQGTRLTVV.

The V call is TRBV7-3, the J call TRBJ2-2, with TRBD1 identical over 7 bases. CDR3 length: 14 residues. The germline V gene has CDR1 SGHTA and CDR2 FQGTGA. J lost 5 bases, V lost 8 bases, and 8 bases had no gene match. The CDR3, as DNA: TGTGCCAGCTCTAGGGCAGGGGGTACCGGGGAGCTGTTTTTT. Translating it yields CASSRAGGTGELFF.